This TCR beta chain was documented in a study of radiation and T cells in renal cell carcinoma. Germline CDR1 is SGHRS and CDR2 is YFSETQ. CDR3 size: 16 residues. V shed 1 base and J 2 bases; nucleotides not matched to a gene: 5. Only in-frame clones appear in the TCRdb table, and some are missing; sequencing was by immunoSEQ multiplex PCR. The sample records about 140,000 clones, around four fifths being singletons. Noted time point: baseline pretreatment blood. The treatment is: 15 Gy SBRT to primary tumor, nephrectomy 4 weeks later. Sequenced material: blood, taken from a patient whose treatment included radiotherapy and nephrectomy. The gene calls are TRBV5-1 and TRBJ2-2, with 7 bases lining up with TRBD1. The clonotype was recovered from a woman aged 50 to 60 with renal cell carcinoma. CDR3 region: CASSLRAGGNTGELFF. DNA for the CDR3: TGCGCCAGCAGCTTGAGGGCAGGGGGTAACACCGGGGAGCTGTTTTTT.